This T cell receptor beta chain was recorded in a study of shared clonotypes between healthy human individuals. Study-level results: Tissue TCR repertoires likely differ from these blood-only repertoires. Against clonotypes common to all four donors, non-shared ones had lower generation probabilities.

As processed by the authors: Filtering differed for immunoSEQ, which gave only junction sequences without quality scores. Data came from immunoSEQ multiplex PCR; TCRdb stores just in-frame clones and leaves some out. V, J and clone size are those of that table, while D and trimming were read from the DNA. Of about 1.5 million clones listed, roughly 98% are singletons. Trimming removed 2 bases from V and 5 bases from J, with 13 bases in between. CDR1 is SGHRS, CDR2 YFSETQ, per germline. The CDR3 runs 14 residues. Comments on this clone: What it binds is not known.

The receptor was derived from a man aged 30 to 45 in good health. V and J are TRBV5-1 and TRBJ2-5; D perhaps matches TRBD1 (6 bases). Sequencing was done on a sample of naive CD4+ T cells sorted from blood. The subset: CD45RA+ positively selected. The CDR3 region has the DNA TGCGCCAGCAGCTTCTCCAGGGGCGGGGAGACCCAGTACTTC. Protein: CASSFSRGGETQYF.